Presented here are 8 T cell receptor beta chains from one specimen sequenced in a study of PD-1 blockade in classical Hodgkin lymphoma. With no exception, relapse followed autologous stem cell transplantation in all patients, and brentuximab vedotin exposure varied. Here immunoSEQ multiplex PCR was the method, and the copy in TCRdb shows in-frame clones only, minus some. The sample includes tens of thousands of clones, 80% to 90% of them seen just once. Material: peripheral blood mononuclear cells (PBMCs), obtained at baseline. The receptor source for this set is a human donor with classical Hodgkin lymphoma.

The V call is TRBV10-2, the J call TRBJ2-7, with D possibly being TRBD1 (5 bases). The length of the CDR3 is 16 residues. Germline values: CDR1 WSHSY, CDR2 SAAADI. Trimming took 6 bases from V and 0 from J, leaving 18 bases between them. Written as DNA, the CDR3 is TGCGCCAGCAGCGTCCGTAAGGGGCCGAGCTCCTACGAGCAGTACTTC. This encodes CASSVRKGPSSYEQYF.

V usage is TRBV19 and J usage is TRBJ1-5; D might be TRBD1 (6 bases). The CDR3 runs to 15 residues. CDR1 and CDR2 from the germline V gene are LNHDA and SQIVND (reference sequence). V was clipped by 5 bases and J by 0 bases, with 11 bases between them. As DNA, the CDR3 is TGTGCCAGTAGTGCGGGACAAAATAGCAATCAGCCCCAGCATTTT. Its protein is CASSAGQNSNQPQHF.

CDR3 in DNA: TGTGCCACCGGGGCAGATGGGGAGACCCAGTACTTC. Amino acids: CATGADGETQYF. The rearrangement links TRBV2 to TRBJ2-5; D is perhaps TRBD1 or TRBD2 (5 bases each). Looked up from germline, CDR1 is SNHLY and CDR2 is FYNNEI. The CDR3 has 12 residues. V was cut by 10 bases and J by 5 bases, with 14 bases left in between.

The V gene is TRBV5-5, the J gene TRBJ1-5, with D perhaps matching TRBD1 (5 bases). The CDR3 contains 14 residues. V shed 5 bases and J shed 6 bases, with 15 bases lying between them. CDR1 is SGHKS and CDR2 is YYEKEE in the germline V gene (reference sequence). DNA for the CDR3: TGTGCCAGCAGAAATACAGGTGTCAGTCAGCCCCAGCATTTT. Its protein is CASRNTGVSQPQHF. Looking up the rest from reference TRBV5-5 and TRBJ1-5 gives the full variable domain: DAGVTQSPTHLIKTRGQQVTLRCSPISGHKSVSWYQQVLGQGPQFIFQYYEKEERGRGNFPDRFSARQFPNYSSELNVNALLLGDSALYLCASRNTGVSQPQHFGDGTRLSIL.

This chain uses TRBV6-1 with TRBJ2-7, with 7 bases that match TRBD1. The CDR3 has 13 amino acids. Germline V CDR1 and CDR2: MNHNS, SASEGT. V was clipped by 7 bases and J by 3 bases; unmatched bases: 6. DNA of the CDR3: TGTGCCAGCACCGGGACAGCTAACTACGAGCAGTACTTC. Its translation: CASTGTANYEQYF.

V and J are TRBV27 and TRBJ2-3, with a weak D call TRBD2 (6 bases). The CDR3 consists of 11 residues. CDR1 MNHEY and CDR2 SMNVEV come from the germline V gene (reference sequence). V was clipped by 8 bases and J by 8 bases, with 11 bases between them. The CDR3 reads CASSHGSTQYF. CDR3 nucleotide sequence: TGTGCCAGCTCGCACGGGAGTACGCAGTATTTT.

The rearrangement links TRBV4-1 to TRBJ1-6; D gene uncertain. Between the trimmed V and J ends, which lost 4 bases and 0 bases, there was a span of 22 bases. The CDR3 length is 20 residues. Germline CDR1 MGHRA, CDR2 YSYEKL. CDR3 in DNA: TGCGCCAGCAGCCTTAATCGTGAAGGAGGGATTAGCTCCTATAATTCACCCCTCCACTTT. It yields the protein CASSLNREGGISSYNSPLHF.

CDR3 nucleotides: TGTGCCAGCAGCTTACGTCGGGGGCATCTGTACGAGCAGTACTTC. Its protein product is CASSLRRGHLYEQYF. The V and J genes are TRBV7-8 and TRBJ2-7; D may be TRBD1 or TRBD2 (6 bases each). V was clipped by 2 bases and J by 4 bases, with 15 bases between them. Per germline, CDR1 SGHVS and CDR2 FQNEAQ. The CDR3 has 15 residues.